What follows are 17 T cell receptor beta chains derived from one specimen sequenced in a study of T cells after yellow fever vaccination (dated by TCRdb to between 2019 and 2020). The treatment or condition tag for this specimen amounts to: live attenuated yellow fever vaccine strain. The library was obtained by 5' RACE. TCRdb lists the instrument as Illumina HiSeq 2500. TCRdb ran its own pipeline on the public reads, namely fastp trimming at Q25 and MiXCR clone calling, and kept in-frame beta chains. Entries are consolidated by CDR3 protein sequence, retaining the most common genes and DNA. This sample gives some 390,000 distinct CDR3 sequences in total; around 6.5% of them show up just once. Of the sample, approximately 16% is held by the ten largest clones. This specimen consisted of PBMCs, obtained 5 days after the yellow fever booster vaccination. These receptors originate from a man younger than 40 who received the YFV17D yellow fever vaccine.

The chain has TRBV20-1 and TRBJ2-3; D is ambiguous. V lost 2 bases and J lost 4, with 13 bases in between. The CDR3 spans 14 residues. Germline CDR1 reads DFQATT; CDR2 reads SNEGSKA (reference sequence). The CDR3 DNA reads TGCAGTGCTAGAAGCGCTAGAGCCCCAGATACGCAGTATTTT. The encoded protein is CSARSARAPDTQYF.

This chain links TRBV7-8 with TRBJ1-4, with no clear D. Trimming shortened V by 0 bases and J by 7 bases, and 6 bases separated the two germline ends. The length of the CDR3 is 13 residues. The germline gives CDR1 SGHVS, CDR2 FQNEAQ. The CDR3 spells CASSLAHFEKLFF. The DNA for the CDR3 is TGTGCCAGCAGCTTAGCCCACTTTGAAAAACTGTTTTTT.

This clonotype appeared a single time. The chain uses TRBV7-2 and TRBJ2-7; the D gene is possibly TRBD1 (7 bases). Trimming pared 10 bases from V and 10 bases from J, leaving 26 bases between. This CDR3 spans 14 amino acids. Germline CDR1 reads SGHTA; CDR2 reads FQGNSA. CDR3 sequence: CAIRGALTLGDQYF. The CDR3 coding sequence is TGTGCCATCAGGGGGGCCCTTACTTTGGGCGATCAGTACTTC.

The V call is TRBV20-1, the J call TRBJ2-7; maybe TRBD1 (6 bases). Trimming pared 6 bases from V and 3 bases from J, leaving 15 bases between. Germline V gene sequence: CDR1 DFQATT, CDR2 SNEGSKA (reference sequence). CDR3 length: 13 residues. CDR3 DNA sequence: TGCAGTGCCCATCGGGACAACCGCTACGAGCAGTACTTC. Translation: CSAHRDNRYEQYF.

This clonotype has ten or more counts. The J gene is TRBJ2-1, the V gene TRBV28; 10 positions match TRBD2. This CDR3 is built from 15 residues. CDR1 is MDHEN, CDR2 SYDVKM, per germline. Losses at the gene ends were 5 bases for V and 8 bases for J; bases not matched to a gene: 9. The DNA of the CDR3 is TGTGCCAGCAGTCAAGCGGGAGGGCCTTTCGATGAGCAGTTCTTC. Protein product: CASSQAGGPFDEQFF.

The chain uses TRBV7-2 and TRBJ2-2; 14 nucleotides line up with TRBD2. Germline V lookup: CDR1 SGHTA, CDR2 FQGNSA. CDR3 length: 15 residues. V was clipped by 4 bases and J by 6 bases; unmatched bases: 1. The CDR3: CASSWGLAGAGELFF. The CDR3 nucleotides are TGTGCCAGCAGCTGGGGACTAGCGGGAGCCGGGGAGCTGTTTTTT.

This clonotype was observed at least ten times. The rearrangement links TRBV4-3 to TRBJ2-5; the D gene could be TRBD1 or TRBD2 (5 bases each). V dropped 10 bases and J dropped 4 bases, with 16 bases sitting between them. The CDR3 totals 13 residues. The V gene's germline CDR1 is LGHNA and CDR2 YSLEER. The CDR3 DNA reads TGCGCCAACGGGGCAGCCCTCCCAGAGACCCAGTACTTC. Amino acid sequence: CANGAALPETQYF.

The genes are TRBV18 and TRBJ2-2; 7 bases line up with TRBD1. In germline, CDR1 is KGHSH, CDR2 LQKENI. The V and J ends lost 0 bases and 0 bases, in that order; junction bases with no gene match: 4. The CDR3 sequence is 17 residues long. The CDR3 loop reads CASSPPSGQANTGELFF. CDR3 DNA sequence: TGTGCCAGCTCACCACCTTCTGGACAGGCGAACACCGGGGAGCTGTTTTTT.

This clonotype appeared many times. This chain connects TRBV7-2 to TRBJ2-3; 7 bases fit TRBD1. V shed 9 bases, J shed 2 bases, and the junction held 5 bases outside the gene matches. CDR1 and CDR2 from the germline V gene are SGHTA and FQGNSA. CDR3 length: 13 amino acids. CDR3: CASRQGNTDTQYF. The CDR3 bases are TGTGCCAGTCGACAGGGAAACACAGATACGCAGTATTTT.

This clonotype was seen only a few times. The J gene is TRBJ2-7, the V gene TRBV29-1; 8 bases agree with TRBD2. Germline-derived CDR1 and CDR2 are SQVTM and ANQGSEA. The length of the CDR3 is 14 residues. The ends lost 4 bases at V and 7 bases at J; junction bases unmatched: 12. CDR3 region: CSVVPGGTTGEQYF. The CDR3 DNA reads as TGCAGCGTTGTCCCGGGAGGGACGACGGGGGAGCAGTACTTC.

V and J are TRBV10-3 and TRBJ2-1; 10 nucleotides match TRBD2. V was clipped by 6 bases and J by 4 bases; unmatched bases: 3. This CDR3 has 14 residues. Germline V CDR1 and CDR2: ENHRY, SYGVKD. The CDR3 here is CAIRGLAEYNEQFF. In DNA form, the CDR3 reads TGTGCCATCAGAGGACTAGCGGAGTACAATGAGCAGTTCTTC.

This clonotype showed up just a few times. J is TRBJ2-1 and V is TRBV19; D not resolved. The length of the CDR3 is 14 residues. V lost 6 bases and J lost 4, with 13 bases in between. Germline V gives CDR1 LNHDA, CDR2 SQIVND (reference sequence). The CDR3 sequence is CASRDPRLYNEQFF. CDR3 sequence (DNA): TGTGCCAGTAGGGATCCGAGACTGTACAATGAGCAGTTCTTC. Complete variable domain (other parts from reference TRBV19 and TRBJ2-1): DGGITQSPKYLFRKEGQNVTLSCEQNLNHDAMYWYRQDPGQGLRLIYYSQIVNDFQKGDIAEGYSVSREKKESFPLTVTSAQKNPTAFYLCASRDPRLYNEQFFGPGTRLTVL.

This clonotype turned up a few times. This rearrangement joins TRBV30 to TRBJ1-4; TRBD1 is a possible D gene (5 bases). This CDR3 region has 14 residues. Germline CDR1 GTSNPN, CDR2 SVGIG (reference sequence). V was shortened by 4 bases and J by 9 bases, with 18 bases between the two germline ends. The CDR3 loop is CAWTYGQGAQKLFF. In nucleotides, the CDR3 is TGTGCCTGGACCTATGGGCAGGGTGCCCAAAAACTGTTTTTT.

In its sample, this clonotype was seen a few times. V usage is TRBV28 and J usage is TRBJ2-7; 9 nucleotides line up with TRBD1. The CDR3 loop spans 13 amino acids. Trimming removed 4 bases from V and 7 bases from J; junction bases left unmatched: 5. CDR1 is MDHEN, CDR2 SYDVKM, per germline. Here the CDR3 reads CASSSTGGVEQYF. As DNA, the CDR3 is TGTGCCAGCAGTTCCACAGGGGGCGTTGAGCAGTACTTC.

This clonotype turned up a few times. This chain uses TRBV10-3 with TRBJ2-7; TRBD2 aligns across 12 bases. This CDR3 spans 15 amino acids. The V and J ends lost 7 bases and 6 bases, in that order; junction bases with no gene match: 10. The germline gives CDR1 ENHRY, CDR2 SYGVKD. The CDR3 is CAIKETSGRLIEQYF. As DNA, the CDR3 is TGTGCCATCAAGGAGACTAGCGGGAGACTTATCGAGCAGTACTTC.

In its sample, this clonotype was seen a few times. The rearrangement uses TRBV7-2 and TRBJ1-5; D not certain. This CDR3 spans 15 amino acids. V shed 1 base and J shed 5 bases, with 12 bases lying between them. The germline V gene encodes CDR1 SGHTA and CDR2 FQGNSA. CDR3: CASSLVGGGDQPQHF. CDR3 sequence (DNA): TGTGCCAGCAGCTTAGTCGGTGGCGGAGATCAGCCCCAGCATTTT.

Only a few counts were recorded for this clonotype. The V and J genes are TRBV7-8 and TRBJ2-1; TRBD2 is a possible D gene (6 bases). The V gene's germline CDR1 is SGHVS and CDR2 FQNEAQ. V lost 4 bases to trimming and J lost 8 bases, with 15 bases between them. The CDR3 has 14 amino acids. The DNA for the CDR3 is TGTGCCAGCAGCTATGACTCCTTAGCGGATGAGCAGTTCTTC. It codes for CASSYDSLADEQFF.